The clone carrying this T cell receptor beta chain was recorded once. J lost 8 bases, V lost 8 bases, and 13 bases had no gene match. The germline gives CDR1 SGHAT, CDR2 FQDESV (reference sequence). The CDR3 length is 15 residues. TCRdb's copy holds only in-frame clones and misses some; the assay was immunoSEQ multiplex PCR. The sample includes approximately 430,000 clones, roughly 85% seen only once; the top ten take roughly 1.4%. This record comes from a study of blood T cell repertoires in COVID-19. Study in general: COVID-19 samples collected from the United States, Italy and Spain covered acute and convalescent phases.

The TCR originated in a woman aged 25-40 years with active or convalescent COVID-19. The sequenced material came from peripheral blood. V and J are TRBV11-1 and TRBJ1-1, with 11 bases fitting TRBD1. The CDR3: CASAFPGQGVVEAFF. CDR3 DNA sequence: TGTGCCAGCGCTTTTCCGGGACAGGGGGTTGTCGAAGCTTTCTTT. Looking up the rest from reference TRBV11-1 and TRBJ1-1 gives the full variable domain: EAEVAQSPRYKITEKSQAVAFWCDPISGHATLYWYRQILGQGPELLVQFQDESVVDDSQLPKDRFSAERLKGVDSTLKIQPAELGDSAMYLCASAFPGQGVVEAFFGQGTRLTVV.